This entry describes one T cell receptor beta chain. Its antigen is unknown. The source of the sample is a study of identical twins. Findings of the study overall: Weaker excess twin sharing was seen among beta out-of-frame sequences.

One entry per CDR3 protein results from TCRdb running MiXCR on the 5' RACE reads. This table holds roughly 480,000 distinct CDR3 sequences, roughly 24% found once. The CDR3 totals 16 residues. J lost 8 bases, V lost 3 bases, and 12 bases had no gene match. In germline, CDR1 is MGHRA, CDR2 YSYEKL. These same records also appear under a second study, on T cells expressing NK-cell markers.

The sequencing sample was made of CD4+ T cells sorted from blood. This sequence was found in a young woman in good health. J is TRBJ2-2 and V is TRBV4-1, with TRBD2 matching 7 bases. CDR3 amino acids: CASSHSTSMRVGELFF. CDR3 bases: TGCGCCAGCAGCCACTCGACTAGCATGAGGGTTGGGGAGCTGTTTTTT.